Shown below are 18 T cell receptor beta chains from a single sample sequenced in a study of blood T cell repertoires in COVID-19. Libraries were prepared by immunoSEQ multiplex PCR; TCRdb keeps only in-frame clonotypes and omits some of them. The profile shows tens of thousands of clones, more than 70% of them singletons. Sequencing used peripheral blood. The origin of the receptors is a man between 65 and 85 years old with active or convalescent COVID-19.

The V gene is TRBV28, the J gene TRBJ2-1; the D is unclear. Between the trimmed V and J ends, which lost 1 base and 0 bases, there was a span of 10 bases. Germline V gene data show CDR1 as MDHEN and CDR2 as SYDVKM. This CDR3 has 16 residues. This CDR3 reads CASSLFTIGSYNEQFF. The CDR3 DNA reads as TGTGCCAGCAGTTTATTTACTATCGGCTCCTACAATGAGCAGTTCTTC.

The chain is built from TRBV11-3 and TRBJ1-1; D ambiguous. V lost 4 bases to trimming and J lost 3 bases, with 3 bases between them. This CDR3 has 11 amino acids. Per the germline V gene, CDR1 is SGHNT and CDR2 is YENEEA. CDR3 coding DNA: TGTGCCAGCAGCTCCTACACTGAAGCTTTCTTT. Protein product: CASSSYTEAFF.

J is TRBJ2-1 and V is TRBV7-2; 9 positions agree with TRBD1. In germline, CDR1 is SGHTA, CDR2 FQGNSA. Trimming cost V 4 bases and J 8 bases; bases outside gene matches: 12. This CDR3 is built from 16 residues. The CDR3 coding sequence is TGTGCCAGCAGCTCACATACAGGGGGCTATGGCGATGAGCAGTTCTTC. The encoded protein is CASSSHTGGYGDEQFF.

The sample holds a few counts of this clone. The chain recombines TRBV11-3 with TRBJ2-5, with 7 bases aligning to TRBD1. Germline loops: CDR1 SGHNT, CDR2 YENEEA. Trimming removed 4 bases from V and 0 bases from J; junction bases left unmatched: 2. The CDR3 runs to 14 residues. The CDR3 region is CASSSGQHQETQYF. CDR3 DNA sequence: TGTGCCAGCAGCTCGGGACAGCACCAAGAGACCCAGTACTTC.

Regarding this clone: This may be a read error, as it is one base from a much larger clone. The chain links TRBV2 to TRBJ2-7, with 7 bases identical to TRBD1. The CDR3 spans 13 residues. V dropped 6 bases and J dropped 3; count of bases not matched to a gene: 5. Germline V lookup: CDR1 SNHLY, CDR2 FYNNEI. CDR3 protein: CASSLGQDYEQYF. The CDR3 nucleotides read TGTGCCAGCAGCTTAGGACAGGACTACGAGCAGTACTTC.

The chain is built from TRBV20-1 and TRBJ1-1, with D uncertain. The CDR3 has 17 residues. CDR1 is DFQATT and CDR2 is SNEGSKA in the germline V gene (reference sequence). The ends were cut back, 3 bases at V and 4 bases at J, with 24 bases in the middle. CDR3 residues: CSASVFWGGPEGTEAFF. The CDR3 nucleotides are TGCAGTGCTAGTGTTTTTTGGGGAGGACCTGAGGGCACTGAAGCTTTCTTT.

This clone rates as medium-sized. The chain uses TRBV7-2 and TRBJ1-2; TRBD1 is a possible D gene (6 bases). Trimming took 5 bases from V and 5 from J, leaving 18 bases between them. Germline-derived CDR1 and CDR2 are SGHTA and FQGNSA. CDR3 size: 15 residues. In DNA, the CDR3 is TGTGCCAGCAGCACTTCGGGGACACGGGCTTATGGCTACACCTTC. Protein product: CASSTSGTRAYGYTF.

V is TRBV19 and J is TRBJ1-1; D uncertain. From germline, CDR1 is LNHDA and CDR2 SQIVND (reference sequence). Trimming took off 7 bases at V and 3 bases at J, with 9 bases between the two ends. The CDR3 runs 12 residues. The CDR3 loop is CASKEQHTEAFF. In DNA form, the CDR3 reads TGTGCCAGTAAGGAACAGCACACTGAAGCTTTCTTT.

The rearrangement uses TRBV30 and TRBJ1-5; tentatively, D is TRBD1 (5 bases). The CDR3 extends over 16 amino acids. Trimming stripped 1 base from V and 0 bases from J, with 13 bases between. CDR1 is GTSNPN, CDR2 SVGIG, per germline (reference sequence). This chain's CDR3 is CAWSGGGINSNQPQHF. CDR3 DNA sequence: TGTGCCTGGAGTGGGGGCGGCATTAATAGCAATCAGCCCCAGCATTTT.

The rearrangement links TRBV28 to TRBJ2-7, with D tentatively TRBD1 (7 bases). V was pared by 6 bases and J by 7 bases, with 19 bases between. CDR1 is MDHEN and CDR2 is SYDVKM in the germline V gene. The CDR3 runs to 14 residues. The CDR3, as DNA: TGTGCCAGCAGCGGGGGCACAGGGGTCTGGGAGCAGTACTTC. Protein product: CASSGGTGVWEQYF.

This clone has ten or more counts. The chain is built from TRBV14 and TRBJ2-1; 10 bases are shared with TRBD2. The CDR3 is made up of 16 amino acids. CDR1 is SGHDN and CDR2 is FVKESK in the germline V gene. V lost 5 bases and J lost 4; bases outside the gene matches: 8. The CDR3, as DNA: TGTGCCAGCAGCTTTCAGCGGGGGGGCGTGTACAATGAGCAGTTCTTC. Amino acid sequence: CASSFQRGGVYNEQFF.

Notes on this clone: A junction end diverges from the germline sequence, so it may reflect a read error. V gene TRBV27 combines with J gene TRBJ2-6; 7 nucleotides agree with TRBD1. The CDR3 is made up of 17 amino acids. Looked up from germline, CDR1 is MNHEY and CDR2 is SMNVEV (reference sequence). The CDR3 loop is CASRLLGQSSGANVLTF. For the CDR3, the DNA is TGTGCCAGCAGGTTATTGGGACAGAGCTCTGGGGCCAACGTCCTGACTTTC.

Many counts were recorded for this clone. V is TRBV13 and J is TRBJ1-6, with D maybe TRBD1 (5 bases). V dropped 5 bases and J dropped 6 bases, with 17 bases sitting between them. The CDR3 has 16 residues. Germline loops: CDR1 PRHDT, CDR2 FYEKMQ (reference sequence). The CDR3 sequence: CASSREFGTANSPLHF. DNA for the CDR3: TGTGCCAGCAGCCGAGAATTCGGGACTGCTAATTCACCCCTCCACTTT.

This clone appeared many times. The genes are TRBV7-9 and TRBJ2-3, with 8 bases lining up with TRBD2. Germline V gives CDR1 SEHNR, CDR2 FQNEAQ (reference sequence). With V trimmed by 5 bases and J by 0 bases, 13 bases remained unmatched. This CDR3 region has 18 residues. CDR3 in DNA: TGTGCCAGCAGCGCAGTTACTAGCGGAGGGCCCAGCACAGATACGCAGTATTTT. As protein: CASSAVTSGGPSTDTQYF.

Written as DNA, the CDR3 is TGTGCCAGCAGCCCAATCCGGGGGGTCTACAATGAGCAGTTCTTC. It encodes CASSPIRGVYNEQFF. This sequence joins TRBV5-5 and TRBJ2-1; TRBD2 matches at 7 bases. The V segment lost 4 bases and the J segment 3 bases; nucleotides outside the gene matches: 7. CDR3 size: 15 residues. CDR1 SGHKS and CDR2 YYEKEE come from the germline V gene (reference sequence). Looking up the rest from reference TRBV5-5 and TRBJ2-1 gives the full variable domain: DAGVTQSPTHLIKTRGQQVTLRCSPISGHKSVSWYQQVLGQGPQFIFQYYEKEERGRGNFPDRFSARQFPNYSSELNVNALLLGDSALYLCASSPIRGVYNEQFFGPGTRLTVL.

CDR3 protein: CASSFGLQENQPQHF. In nucleotides, the CDR3 is TGTGCCAGCAGCTTCGGCTTACAGGAAAATCAGCCCCAGCATTTT. The V gene is TRBV5-5, the J gene TRBJ1-5, with a tentative D call TRBD1 (5 bases). Germline-derived CDR1 and CDR2 are SGHKS and YYEKEE (reference sequence). V lost 2 bases and J 4 bases, leaving 13 bases between the germline ends. There are 15 residues in the CDR3.

CDR3 residues: CASSRTDQPQHF. Written as DNA, the CDR3 is TGTGCCAGCAGTAGGACAGACCAGCCCCAGCATTTT. The J gene is TRBJ1-5, the V gene TRBV12-3 or TRBV12-4, with a tentative D call TRBD1 (6 bases). V lost 5 bases and J 7 bases, leaving 9 bases between the germline ends. This CDR3 is built from 12 residues.

The gene calls are TRBV11-2 and TRBJ2-1, with 11 nucleotides matching TRBD2. Germline V gene lookup returns CDR1 SGHAT and CDR2 FQNNGV. Germline trimming cut 6 bases from V and 5 bases from J; bases unmatched to any gene: 9. There are 16 residues in the CDR3. This chain's CDR3 is CASRLLSGGADNEQFF. Written as DNA, the CDR3 is TGTGCCAGCAGACTCCTTAGCGGGGGGGCCGACAATGAGCAGTTCTTC.